This TCR beta chain stems from a study of T cell repertoires in aging, cancer and after chemotherapy. Multiplex touch-down PCR with TRB-A/B primers amplified rearranged V-D-J TRB sequences. From the multiplex PCR reads, TCRdb called clonotypes with MiXCR, one entry per CDR3 protein. The data show under 2,000 distinct CDR3 sequences, 22% seen once. Study-wide results and caveats: In each cancer cohort, median generation probability increased across chemotherapy, suggesting thymic output rebounded.

Germline CDR1 is MNHNS and CDR2 is SASEGT. The CDR3 extends over 15 amino acids. The V end was cut by 5 bases, the J end by 1 base, with 13 bases between. This clonotype is medium-sized. What it binds is not known. TCR beta rearrangements were amplified from peripheral blood genomic DNA. The chain carries TRBV6-1 and TRBJ2-3, with a weak D call TRBD1 (6 bases). The sequence was obtained from a human donor with a blood cancer. Sequencing was performed on blood. Here the CDR3 DNA reads TGTGCCAGCAGTACACAGGGTGGCCGCACAGATACGCAGTATTTT. Translation: CASSTQGGRTDTQYF.